This T cell receptor beta chain was identified during a study of blood T cell repertoires in COVID-19. About the study: PBMCs, B-cell-depleted T cells, or T cells were the source of the cDNA or gDNA that made up the material.

Using immunoSEQ multiplex PCR, the repertoire was profiled, and TCRdb retains in-frame clones only, with some absent. The sample has about 250,000 clones, roughly 77% seen once. Sample: peripheral blood. This sequence was found in a woman at least 80 years old with acute or convalescent COVID-19.

The CDR3 here is CASSLPTSTGRSGYTF. The CDR3 nucleotides are TGTGCCAGCAGCCTGCCTACGTCGACAGGGCGGAGTGGCTACACCTTC. The chain links TRBV3-1 (or the pseudogene TRBV3-2) to TRBJ1-2; 7 bases match TRBD1. With V trimmed by 4 bases and J by 7 bases, 15 bases remained unmatched. Germline-derived CDR1 and CDR2 are LGHDT and YNNKEL (reference sequence). The CDR3 totals 16 residues.